Listed below are T cell receptor beta chains from one sample, sequenced in a study of neurological immune-mediated disorders. From the 5' RACE reads, TCRdb called clonotypes with MiXCR, one entry per CDR3 protein. The table records approximately 37,000 distinct CDR3 sequences, 3.5% to 4% of them present only once. Source material: PBMCs. The receptor set was obtained from a man aged 30 to 45 with multiple sclerosis. Both conserved end residues are part of each CDR3. A D gene is named only where the DNA matches it firmly. The size entry is marked missing in some rows and otherwise reads once, few, many or a size class.

j_call,d_call,v_call,clone_size,cdr3_aa,cdr3_nt
TRBJ2-7,-,TRBV5-5,many,CASRLTGGYEQYF,TGTGCCAGCAGGTTGACAGGAGGCTACGAGCAGTACTTC
TRBJ2-7,-,TRBV18,-,CASSPAKGINEQYF,TGTGCCAGCTCACCGGCCAAGGGCATCAACGAGCAGTACTTC
TRBJ1-1,TRBD1,TRBV20-1,few,CSARLAGGPSAEAFF,TGCAGTGCTAGGTTGGCAGGGGGTCCGAGCGCTGAAGCTTTCTTT
TRBJ1-5,-,TRBV7-2,many,CASSPRGGSNQPQHF,TGTGCCAGCAGCCCCCGGGGGGGTAGCAATCAGCCCCAGCATTTT
TRBJ2-1,-,TRBV5-1,-,CASSLGGTILDEQFF,TGCGCCAGCAGCTTGGGCGGGACAATCCTTGATGAGCAGTTCTTC
TRBJ1-5,-,TRBV9,many,CASALGGDQPQHF,TGTGCCAGCGCCTTGGGGGGCGATCAGCCCCAGCATTTT
TRBJ2-6,-,TRBV20-1,many,CSASEQGHLSGANVLTF,TGCAGTGCTAGCGAACAGGGACACCTCTCTGGGGCCAACGTCCTGACTTTC
TRBJ1-2,TRBD1,TRBV4-1,many,CASSQGDMTGSGYTF,TGCGCCAGCAGCCAAGGAGATATGACAGGGAGTGGCTACACCTTC
TRBJ2-3,-,TRBV3-1,medium-sized,CASSQEGGTDTQYF,TGTGCCAGCAGCCAAGAAGGAGGAACAGATACGCAGTATTTT
TRBJ2-5,TRBD2,TRBV20-1,many,CSAGEAGGVQETQYF,TGCAGTGCCGGGGAGGCGGGGGGGGTCCAAGAGACCCAGTACTTC